These 11 T cell receptor beta chains were sequenced from one sample in a study of vaccination effects on CD4 cells after COVID-19 (dated by TCRdb to between 2020 and 2023). Library preparation used the immunoSEQ multiplex PCR assay. TCRdb retrieved this table from immuneACCESS and kept in-frame rearrangements only. Not all clones are present; in checked studies, unresolved V genes account for under half, and no reason is known for the remainder. Recorded for this sample are roughly 71,000 clones; roughly three quarters of them occurred a single time. About 0.91% of the sample is in the top ten clones. In the ViraFEST assay, PBMC were stimulated with viral peptide pools, and antigen-specific CD4+ T cell clonotypes were then identified by expansion using TCR sequencing. After about 10 days of culture, CD4+ T cells were isolated with the EasySep CD4+ T cell isolation kit. Two doses of either the BNT162b2 or the mRNA-1273 mRNA SARS-CoV-2 vaccine were administered to participants.

Their antigens remain unidentified. Sample: CD4+ T cells from PBMCs cultured with HCoV-OC43 spike peptides, taken after COVID-19 vaccination. Sample cell subset or site, as interpreted from the label and publication: HCoV-OC43 spike overlapping peptide pool stimulation. These receptor sequences come from a human donor who received a COVID-19 vaccine.

The chain combines TRBV7-2 with TRBJ2-5; 9 bases align to TRBD1. Germline V CDR1 and CDR2: SGHTA, FQGNSA. The CDR3 spans 15 residues. V lost 4 bases, J lost 5 bases, and 8 bases stayed unmatched. CDR3 nucleotide sequence: TGTGCCAGCAGCTCCTACGTACAGGGGGCTGAGACCCAGTACTTC. Residues: CASSSYVQGAETQYF. The variable domain in full, completed from reference TRBV7-2 and TRBJ2-5, reads GAGVSQSPSNKVTEKGKDVELRCDPISGHTALYWYRQSLGQGLEFLIYFQGNSAPDKSGLPSDRFSAERTGGSVSTLTIQRTQQEDSAVYLCASSSYVQGAETQYFGPGTRLLVL.

The rearrangement joins TRBV5-5 to TRBJ2-4, with a tentative D call TRBD2 (5 bases). The V end was cut by 3 bases, the J end by 0 bases, with 13 bases between. This CDR3 has 16 residues. Germline loops: CDR1 SGHKS, CDR2 YYEKEE (reference sequence). The CDR3, as DNA: TGTGCCAGCAGCTCCGCTGAGGACTTAGCCAAAAACATTCAGTACTTC. Translated, it gives CASSSAEDLAKNIQYF.

This rearrangement joins TRBV5-6 to TRBJ1-2; tentatively, D is TRBD1 (6 bases). Germline CDR1 reads SGHDT; CDR2 reads YYEEEE. V was clipped by 2 bases and J by 4 bases, with 18 bases between them. This CDR3 contains 16 residues. CDR3 DNA sequence: TGTGCCAGCAGCTTAACGGGGGGCGGGTTTGGCTATGGCTACACCTTC. Amino acid sequence: CASSLTGGGFGYGYTF.

This clone came up a few times. The genes are TRBV11-3 and TRBJ2-7, with 14 positions matching TRBD2. The CDR3 is 17 amino acids. Germline V gives CDR1 SGHNT, CDR2 YENEEA. The J segment lost 1 base and the V segment lost 4 bases, leaving 6 bases of the junction unmatched. In DNA form, the CDR3 reads TGTGCCAGCAGCTACGGACTAGCGGGGGGCGATTCCTACGAGCAGTACGTC. Its protein product is CASSYGLAGGDSYEQYV.

The chain links TRBV10-3 to TRBJ1-6; D gene ambiguous. Germline-derived CDR1 and CDR2 are ENHRY and SYGVKD. The V end was cut by 3 bases, the J end by 10 bases, with 19 bases between. The CDR3 is 16 residues long. CDR3 sequence reads: CAISDMGGRGRSPLHF. CDR3 nucleotides: TGTGCCATCAGTGATATGGGAGGGAGAGGTCGGTCACCCCTCCACTTT.

The J gene is TRBJ2-1, the V gene TRBV4-1; D might be TRBD1 (6 bases). CDR3 size: 16 residues. V dropped 6 bases and J dropped 1 base, with 16 bases sitting between them. The germline CDR1 and CDR2 sequences are MGHRA and YSYEKL. The CDR3 DNA follows: TGCGCCAGCAGGGGGGCTAGGGGCCCTTCCTACAATGAGCAGTTCTTC. Amino acids: CASRGARGPSYNEQFF.

There are a few counts of this clone. The V and J genes are TRBV30 and TRBJ1-2, with 12 bases identical to TRBD1. Germline CDR1 and CDR2: GTSNPN and SVGIG (reference sequence). Trimming at V came to 3 bases and at J to 8 bases, leaving 10 bases not matched to a gene. This CDR3 is 15 amino acids long. CDR3 region: CAWRARGQGAWGYTF. In DNA, the CDR3 is TGTGCCTGGAGGGCCCGGGGACAGGGGGCGTGGGGCTACACCTTC.

The V and J genes are TRBV18 and TRBJ2-5; D might be TRBD2 (5 bases). CDR3 length: 14 residues. Per the germline V gene, CDR1 is KGHSH and CDR2 is LQKENI. Trimming shortened V by 5 bases and J by 3 bases, and 13 bases separated the two germline ends. The CDR3, as DNA: TGTGCCAGCTCAGAGTATTCGGGGAAAGAGACCCAGTACTTC. This gives the protein CASSEYSGKETQYF.

This clone was seen more than once but under ten times. The J gene is TRBJ2-1, the V gene TRBV5-8; D is perhaps TRBD1 (5 bases). Germline V gene data show CDR1 as SGHTS and CDR2 as YDEGEE. This CDR3 is built from 14 residues. The V gene lost 7 bases and the J gene lost 7 bases, with 18 bases spanning the gap. Written as DNA, the CDR3 is TGTGCCAGCCCCGGCAGGGCCTCAGCGAATGAGCAGTTCTTC. Residues: CASPGRASANEQFF.

The CDR3 DNA reads as TGTGCCATCAGTGATGCCTCCGGGACATCAAACTATGGCTACACCTTC. Translated: CAISDASGTSNYGYTF. This sequence joins TRBV10-3 and TRBJ1-2, with a tentative D call TRBD1 (6 bases). The germline V gene encodes CDR1 ENHRY and CDR2 SYGVKD. V was cut by 3 bases and J by 2 bases, with 16 bases left in between. This CDR3 region has 16 residues.

This clone came up once. This chain links TRBV15 with TRBJ2-5; D is unclear. CDR1 is LNHNV, CDR2 YYDKDF, per germline (reference sequence). V lost 1 base to trimming and J lost 4 bases, with 4 bases between them. There are 12 residues in the CDR3. The CDR3 protein is CATSRGPETQYF. CDR3 DNA: TGTGCCACCAGCAGAGGTCCAGAGACCCAGTACTTC.